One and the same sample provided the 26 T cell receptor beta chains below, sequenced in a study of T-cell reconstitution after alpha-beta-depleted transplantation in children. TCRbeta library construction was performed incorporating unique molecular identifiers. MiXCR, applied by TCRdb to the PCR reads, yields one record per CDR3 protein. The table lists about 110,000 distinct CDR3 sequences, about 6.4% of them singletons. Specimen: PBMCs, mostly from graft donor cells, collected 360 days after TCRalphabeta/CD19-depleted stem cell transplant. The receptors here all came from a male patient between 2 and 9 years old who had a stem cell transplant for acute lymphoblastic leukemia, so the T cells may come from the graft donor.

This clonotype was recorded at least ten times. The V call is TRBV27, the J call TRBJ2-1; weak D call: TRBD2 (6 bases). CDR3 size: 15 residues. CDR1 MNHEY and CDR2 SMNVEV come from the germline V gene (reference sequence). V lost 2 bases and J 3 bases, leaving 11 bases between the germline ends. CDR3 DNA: TGTGCCAGCAGTTTACGTAGCGGTCTCTACAATGAGCAGTTCTTC. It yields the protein CASSLRSGLYNEQFF.

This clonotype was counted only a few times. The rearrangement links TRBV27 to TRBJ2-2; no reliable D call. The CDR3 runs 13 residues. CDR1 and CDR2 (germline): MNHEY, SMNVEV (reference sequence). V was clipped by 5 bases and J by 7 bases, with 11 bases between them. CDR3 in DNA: TGTGCCAGCAGTCCAAGGCGCGACGGGGAGCTGTTTTTT. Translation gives CASSPRRDGELFF.

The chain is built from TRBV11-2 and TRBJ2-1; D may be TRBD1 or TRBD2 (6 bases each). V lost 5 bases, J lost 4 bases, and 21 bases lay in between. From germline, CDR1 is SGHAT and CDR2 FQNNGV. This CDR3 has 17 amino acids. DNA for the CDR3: TGTGCCAGCAGCCCTGAGTCTTTCGGGGGCCCATACAATGAGCAGTTCTTC. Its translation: CASSPESFGGPYNEQFF.

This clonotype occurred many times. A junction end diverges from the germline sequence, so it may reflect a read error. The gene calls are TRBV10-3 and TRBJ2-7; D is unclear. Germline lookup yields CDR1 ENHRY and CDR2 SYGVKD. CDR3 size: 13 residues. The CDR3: CAISESSAERSDF. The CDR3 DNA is TGTGCCATCAGTGAGTCGTCGGCAGAACGAAGTGACTTC.

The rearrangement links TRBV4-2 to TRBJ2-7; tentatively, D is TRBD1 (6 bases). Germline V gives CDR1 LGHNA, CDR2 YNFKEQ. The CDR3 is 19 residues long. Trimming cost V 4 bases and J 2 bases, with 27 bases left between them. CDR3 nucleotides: TGTGCCAGCAGCCCCCGGTTCATCTCACAGGGATGGCCTACCTACGAGCAGTACTTC. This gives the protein CASSPRFISQGWPTYEQYF.

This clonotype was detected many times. The CDR3 reads CASRWFDEQYF. CDR3 coding DNA: TGTGCCAGCAGGTGGTTCGACGAGCAGTACTTC. The J gene is TRBJ2-7, the V gene TRBV2; D is undetermined. Germline V lookup: CDR1 SNHLY, CDR2 FYNNEI. Trimming stripped 6 bases from V and 5 bases from J, with 8 bases between. The CDR3 consists of 11 residues.

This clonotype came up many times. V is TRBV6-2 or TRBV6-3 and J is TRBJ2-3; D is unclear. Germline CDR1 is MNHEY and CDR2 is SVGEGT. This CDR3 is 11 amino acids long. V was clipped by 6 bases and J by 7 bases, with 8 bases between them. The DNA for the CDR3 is TGTGCCAGCAGCCAGACATATACGCAGTATTTT. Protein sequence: CASSQTYTQYF.

The CDR3 DNA reads TGTGCCAGCAGCTTGGCCCGGCAGGGCCGACACTCCTATAATTCACCCCTCCACTTT. Amino acids: CASSLARQGRHSYNSPLHF. This chain uses TRBV5-4 with TRBJ1-6; D possibly corresponds to TRBD1 (5 bases). Between the trimmed V and J ends, which lost 0 bases and 0 bases, there was a span of 16 bases. CDR1 is SGHNT, CDR2 YYREEE, per germline (reference sequence). This CDR3 spans 19 amino acids. The whole variable domain, remainder taken from reference TRBV5-4 and TRBJ1-6, is ETGVTQSPTHLIKTRGQQVTLRCSSQSGHNTVSWYQQALGQGPQFIFQYYREEENGRGNFPPRFSGLQFPNYSSELNVNALELDDSALYLCASSLARQGRHSYNSPLHFGNGTRLTVT.

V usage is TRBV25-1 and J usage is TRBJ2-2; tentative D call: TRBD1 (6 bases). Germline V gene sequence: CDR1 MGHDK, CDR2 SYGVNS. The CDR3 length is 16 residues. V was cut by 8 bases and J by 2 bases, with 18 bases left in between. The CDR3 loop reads CASESYGQINTGELFF. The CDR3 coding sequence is TGTGCCAGCGAGAGCTATGGACAGATCAACACCGGGGAGCTGTTTTTT.

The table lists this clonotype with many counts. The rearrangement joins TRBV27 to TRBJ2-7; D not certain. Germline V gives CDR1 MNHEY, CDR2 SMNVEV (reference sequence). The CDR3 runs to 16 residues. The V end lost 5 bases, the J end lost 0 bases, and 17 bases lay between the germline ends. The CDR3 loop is CASSLFPNPSSYEQYF. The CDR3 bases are TGTGCCAGCAGTCTCTTTCCAAACCCGAGCTCCTACGAGCAGTACTTC.

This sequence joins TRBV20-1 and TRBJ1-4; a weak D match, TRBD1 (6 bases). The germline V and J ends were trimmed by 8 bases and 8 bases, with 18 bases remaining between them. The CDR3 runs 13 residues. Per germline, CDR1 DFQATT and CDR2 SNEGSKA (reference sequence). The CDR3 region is CSLPGDTLEKLFF. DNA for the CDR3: TGCAGTCTGCCGGGGGACACTTTAGAAAAACTGTTTTTT.

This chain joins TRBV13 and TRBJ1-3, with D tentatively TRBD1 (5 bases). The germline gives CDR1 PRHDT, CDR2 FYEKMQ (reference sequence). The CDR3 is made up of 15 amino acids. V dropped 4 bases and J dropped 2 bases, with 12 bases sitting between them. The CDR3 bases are TGTGCCAGCAGCTCCCTGGGCAGGGCTGGAAACACCATATATTTT. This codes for CASSSLGRAGNTIYF.

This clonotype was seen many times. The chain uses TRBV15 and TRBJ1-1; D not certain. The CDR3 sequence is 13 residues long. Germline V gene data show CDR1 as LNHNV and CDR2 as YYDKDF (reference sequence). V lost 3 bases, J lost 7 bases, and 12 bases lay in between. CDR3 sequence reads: CATSSSGFGEAFF. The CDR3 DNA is TGTGCCACCAGCAGTTCGGGGTTCGGTGAAGCTTTCTTT. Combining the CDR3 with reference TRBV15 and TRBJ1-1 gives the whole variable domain DAMVIQNPRYQVTQFGKPVTLSCSQTLNHNVMYWYQQKSSQAPKLLFHYYDKDFNNEADTPDNFQSRRPNTSFCFLDIRSPGLGDTAMYLCATSSSGFGEAFFGQGTRLTVV.

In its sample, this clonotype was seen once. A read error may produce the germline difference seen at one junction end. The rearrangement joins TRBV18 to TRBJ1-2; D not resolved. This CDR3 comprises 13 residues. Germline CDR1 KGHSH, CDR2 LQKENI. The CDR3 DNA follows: TGTGCCAGGTCACCTCGGACGGACTATGGCTACACCTTC. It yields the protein CARSPRTDYGYTF.

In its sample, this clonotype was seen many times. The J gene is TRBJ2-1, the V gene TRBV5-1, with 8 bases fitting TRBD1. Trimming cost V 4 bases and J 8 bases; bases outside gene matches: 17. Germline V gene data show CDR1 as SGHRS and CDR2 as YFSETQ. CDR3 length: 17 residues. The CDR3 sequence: CASSIQGGASSVHEQFF. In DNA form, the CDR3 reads TGCGCCAGCAGCATACAGGGGGGTGCGTCTTCGGTGCATGAGCAGTTCTTC.

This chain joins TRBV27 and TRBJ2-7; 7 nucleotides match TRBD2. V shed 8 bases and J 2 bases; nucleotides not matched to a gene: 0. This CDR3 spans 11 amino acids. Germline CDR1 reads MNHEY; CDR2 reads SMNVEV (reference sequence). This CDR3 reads CASGGAYEQYF. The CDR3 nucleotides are TGTGCCAGCGGGGGGGCCTACGAGCAGTACTTC.

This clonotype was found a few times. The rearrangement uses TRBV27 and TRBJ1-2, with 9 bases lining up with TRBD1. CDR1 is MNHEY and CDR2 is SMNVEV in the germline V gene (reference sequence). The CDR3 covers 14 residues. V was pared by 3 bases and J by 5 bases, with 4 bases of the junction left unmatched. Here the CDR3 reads CASSFDRGFYGYTF. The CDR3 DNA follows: TGTGCCAGCAGTTTCGACAGGGGGTTTTATGGCTACACCTTC.

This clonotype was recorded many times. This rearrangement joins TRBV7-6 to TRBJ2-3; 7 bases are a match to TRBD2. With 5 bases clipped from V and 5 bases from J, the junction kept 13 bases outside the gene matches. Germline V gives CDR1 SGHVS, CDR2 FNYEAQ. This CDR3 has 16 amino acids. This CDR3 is CASSPFWGGEGDTQYF. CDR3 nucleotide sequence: TGTGCCAGCAGCCCGTTTTGGGGCGGGGAGGGAGATACGCAGTATTTT.

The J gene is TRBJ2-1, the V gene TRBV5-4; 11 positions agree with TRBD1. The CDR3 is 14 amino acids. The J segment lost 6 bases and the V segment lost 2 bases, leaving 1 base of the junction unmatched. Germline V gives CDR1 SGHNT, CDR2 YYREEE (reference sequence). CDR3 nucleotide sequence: TGTGCCAGCAGCTTTGGGACAGGGGGCAATGAGCAGTTCTTC. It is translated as CASSFGTGGNEQFF.

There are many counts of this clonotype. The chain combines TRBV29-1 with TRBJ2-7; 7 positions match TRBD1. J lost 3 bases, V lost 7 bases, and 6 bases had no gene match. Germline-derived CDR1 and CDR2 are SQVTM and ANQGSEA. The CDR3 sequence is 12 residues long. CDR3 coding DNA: TGCAGCGGCACAGGGGTGGGCTACGAGCAGTACTTC. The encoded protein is CSGTGVGYEQYF.

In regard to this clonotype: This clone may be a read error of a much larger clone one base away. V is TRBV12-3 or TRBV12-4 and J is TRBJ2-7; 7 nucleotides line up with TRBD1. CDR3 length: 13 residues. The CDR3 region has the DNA TGTTCCAGCAGTGCGACAGGGCCCTACGAGCAGTACTTC. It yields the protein CSSSATGPYEQYF.

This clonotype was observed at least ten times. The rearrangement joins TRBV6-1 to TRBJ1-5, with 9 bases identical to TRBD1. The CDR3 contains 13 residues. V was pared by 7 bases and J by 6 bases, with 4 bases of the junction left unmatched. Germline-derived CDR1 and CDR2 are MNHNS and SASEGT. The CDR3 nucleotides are TGTGCCAGCAATGACAGGGGGGTTCAGCCCCAGCATTTT. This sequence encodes CASNDRGVQPQHF.

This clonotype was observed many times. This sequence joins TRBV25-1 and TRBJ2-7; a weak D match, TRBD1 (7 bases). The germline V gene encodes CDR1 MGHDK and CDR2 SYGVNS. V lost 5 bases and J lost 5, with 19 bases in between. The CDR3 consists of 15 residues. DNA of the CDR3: TGTGCCAGCAGTCCTCCTACGGAGGGGGCGAACGAGCAGTACTTC. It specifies CASSPPTEGANEQYF.

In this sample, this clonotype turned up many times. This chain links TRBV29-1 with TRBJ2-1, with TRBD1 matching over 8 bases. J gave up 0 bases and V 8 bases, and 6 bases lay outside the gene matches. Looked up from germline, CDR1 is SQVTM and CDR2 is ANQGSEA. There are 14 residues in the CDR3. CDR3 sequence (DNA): TGCAGCCTCCGGACAGGGAGCTCCTACAATGAGCAGTTCTTC. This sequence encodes CSLRTGSSYNEQFF.

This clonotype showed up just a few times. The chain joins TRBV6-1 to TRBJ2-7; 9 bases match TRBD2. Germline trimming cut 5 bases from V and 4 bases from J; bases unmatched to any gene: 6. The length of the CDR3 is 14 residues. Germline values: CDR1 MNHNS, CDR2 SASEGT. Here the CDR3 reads CASSQTSGFYEQYF. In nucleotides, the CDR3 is TGTGCCAGCAGTCAGACTAGCGGATTTTACGAGCAGTACTTC.

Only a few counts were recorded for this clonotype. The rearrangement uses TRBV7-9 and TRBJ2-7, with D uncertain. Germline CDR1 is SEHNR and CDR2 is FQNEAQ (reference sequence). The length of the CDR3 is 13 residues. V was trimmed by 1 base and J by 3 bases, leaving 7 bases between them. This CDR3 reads CASSLVSDYEQYF. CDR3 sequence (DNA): TGTGCCAGCAGCTTAGTTAGTGACTACGAGCAGTACTTC.